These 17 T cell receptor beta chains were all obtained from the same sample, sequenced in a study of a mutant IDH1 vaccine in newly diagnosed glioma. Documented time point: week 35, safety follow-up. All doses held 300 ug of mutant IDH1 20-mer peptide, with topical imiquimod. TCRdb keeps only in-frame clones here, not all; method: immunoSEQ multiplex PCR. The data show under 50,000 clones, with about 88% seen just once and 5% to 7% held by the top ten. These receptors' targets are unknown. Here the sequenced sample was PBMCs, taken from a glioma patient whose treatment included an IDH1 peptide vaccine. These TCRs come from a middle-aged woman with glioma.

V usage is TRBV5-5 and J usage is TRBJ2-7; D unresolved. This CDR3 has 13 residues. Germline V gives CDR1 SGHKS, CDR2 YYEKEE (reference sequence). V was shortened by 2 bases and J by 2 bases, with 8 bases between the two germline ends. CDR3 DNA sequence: TGTGCCAGCAGCTTCGGCACCACCTACGAGCAGTACTTC. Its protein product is CASSFGTTYEQYF.

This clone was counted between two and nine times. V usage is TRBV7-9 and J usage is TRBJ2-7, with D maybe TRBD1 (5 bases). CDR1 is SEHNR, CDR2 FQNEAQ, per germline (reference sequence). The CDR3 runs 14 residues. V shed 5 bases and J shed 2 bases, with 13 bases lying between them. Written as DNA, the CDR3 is TGTGCCAGCAGCCCTCGACAGATACCCTACGAGCAGTACTTC. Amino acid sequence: CASSPRQIPYEQYF.

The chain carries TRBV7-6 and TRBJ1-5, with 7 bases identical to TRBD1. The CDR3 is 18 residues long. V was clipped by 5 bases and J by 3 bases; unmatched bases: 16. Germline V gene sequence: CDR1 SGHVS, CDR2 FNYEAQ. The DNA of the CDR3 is TGTGCCAGCAGCCCCTTCCCCAACAGGGGACAAATCAATCAGCCCCAGCATTTT. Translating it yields CASSPFPNRGQINQPQHF.

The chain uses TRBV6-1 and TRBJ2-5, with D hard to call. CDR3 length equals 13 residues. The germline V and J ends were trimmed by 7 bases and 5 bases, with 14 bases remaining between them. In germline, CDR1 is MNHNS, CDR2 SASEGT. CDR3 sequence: CASIGKGWETQYF. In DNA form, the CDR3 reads TGTGCCAGCATCGGCAAGGGCTGGGAGACCCAGTACTTC.

CDR3 amino acids: CASSQGSGLYGYTF. CDR3 coding DNA: TGTGCCAGCAGCCAAGGGTCGGGCCTCTATGGCTACACCTTC. The rearrangement joins TRBV14 to TRBJ1-2; D call uncertain. Germline values: CDR1 SGHDN, CDR2 FVKESK. Trimming removed 1 base from V and 4 bases from J, with 10 bases in between. The CDR3 contains 14 residues.

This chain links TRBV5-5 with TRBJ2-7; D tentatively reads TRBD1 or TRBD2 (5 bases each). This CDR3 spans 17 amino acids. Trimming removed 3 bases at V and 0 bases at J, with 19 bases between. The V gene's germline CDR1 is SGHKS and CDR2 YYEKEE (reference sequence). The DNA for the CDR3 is TGTGCCAGCAGCTCCGATCCGGGGCGGAGGAGCTCCTACGAGCAGTACTTC. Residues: CASSSDPGRRSSYEQYF.

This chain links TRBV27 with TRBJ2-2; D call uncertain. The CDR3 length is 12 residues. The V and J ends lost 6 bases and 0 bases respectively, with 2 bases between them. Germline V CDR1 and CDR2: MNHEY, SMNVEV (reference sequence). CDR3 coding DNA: TGTGCCAGCAGCCCGAACACCGGGGAGCTGTTTTTT. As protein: CASSPNTGELFF.

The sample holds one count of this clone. This chain's CDR3 is CASSLTGDTQYF. The CDR3 DNA reads as TGTGCCAGCAGCTTGACGGGAGATACGCAGTATTTT. The rearrangement joins TRBV5-4 to TRBJ2-3; the D is unclear. Germline V gene lookup returns CDR1 SGHNT and CDR2 YYREEE (reference sequence). V shed 1 base and J shed 5 bases, with 5 bases lying between them. The CDR3 spans 12 residues.

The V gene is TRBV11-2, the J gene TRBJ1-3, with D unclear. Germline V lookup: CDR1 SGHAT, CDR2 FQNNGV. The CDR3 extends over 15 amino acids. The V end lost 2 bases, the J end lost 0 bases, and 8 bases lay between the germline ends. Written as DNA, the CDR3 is TGTGCCAGCAGCTTAACCCAGAGCTCTGGAAACACCATATATTTT. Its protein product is CASSLTQSSGNTIYF.

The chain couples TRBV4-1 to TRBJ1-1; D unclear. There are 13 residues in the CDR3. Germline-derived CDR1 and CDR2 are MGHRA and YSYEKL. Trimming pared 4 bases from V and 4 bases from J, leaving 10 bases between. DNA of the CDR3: TGCGCCAGCAGCCCCCGAAGCCTCACTGAAGCTTTCTTT. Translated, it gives CASSPRSLTEAFF.

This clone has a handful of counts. The CDR3 reads CSVEDRGRKETQYF. The CDR3 bases are TGCAGCGTTGAGGACAGGGGTCGAAAAGAGACCCAGTACTTC. The genes are TRBV29-1 and TRBJ2-5, with 9 nucleotides matching TRBD1. Germline assignment: CDR1 SQVTM and CDR2 ANQGSEA. V lost 3 bases to trimming and J lost 3 bases; unmatched junction nucleotides: 5. The CDR3 spans 14 residues.

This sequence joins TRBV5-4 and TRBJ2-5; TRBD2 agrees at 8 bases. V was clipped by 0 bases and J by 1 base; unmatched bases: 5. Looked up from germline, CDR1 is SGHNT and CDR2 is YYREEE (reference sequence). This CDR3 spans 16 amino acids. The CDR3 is CASSLVGGGIQETQYF. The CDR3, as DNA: TGTGCCAGCAGCTTGGTGGGCGGGGGGATCCAAGAGACCCAGTACTTC.

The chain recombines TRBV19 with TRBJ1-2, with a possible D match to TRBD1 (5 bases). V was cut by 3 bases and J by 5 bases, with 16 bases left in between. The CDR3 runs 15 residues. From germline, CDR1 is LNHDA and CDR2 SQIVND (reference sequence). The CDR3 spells CASSIPNVGRYGYTF. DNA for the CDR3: TGTGCCAGTAGTATCCCCAACGTGGGGCGTTATGGCTACACCTTC.

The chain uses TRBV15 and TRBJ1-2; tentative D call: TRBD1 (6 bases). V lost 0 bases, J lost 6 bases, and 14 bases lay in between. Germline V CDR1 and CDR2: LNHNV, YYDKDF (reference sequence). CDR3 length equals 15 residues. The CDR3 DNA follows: TGTGCCACCAGCAGAGACTCCACAGGGCATGATGGCTACACCTTC. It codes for CATSRDSTGHDGYTF.

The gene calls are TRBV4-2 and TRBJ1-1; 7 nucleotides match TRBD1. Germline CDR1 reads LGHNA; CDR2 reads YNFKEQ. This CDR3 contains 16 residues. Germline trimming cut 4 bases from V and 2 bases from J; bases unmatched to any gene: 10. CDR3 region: CASSPAEGAGNTEAFF. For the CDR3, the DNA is TGTGCCAGCAGCCCCGCGGAGGGGGCGGGTAACACTGAAGCTTTCTTT.

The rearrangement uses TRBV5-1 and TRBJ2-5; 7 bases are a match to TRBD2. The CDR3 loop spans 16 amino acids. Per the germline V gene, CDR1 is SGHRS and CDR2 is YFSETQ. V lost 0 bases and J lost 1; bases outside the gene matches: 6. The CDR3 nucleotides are TGCGCCAGCAGCTTGGGGACGGGGAGGGCCCAAGAGACCCAGTACTTC. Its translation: CASSLGTGRAQETQYF.

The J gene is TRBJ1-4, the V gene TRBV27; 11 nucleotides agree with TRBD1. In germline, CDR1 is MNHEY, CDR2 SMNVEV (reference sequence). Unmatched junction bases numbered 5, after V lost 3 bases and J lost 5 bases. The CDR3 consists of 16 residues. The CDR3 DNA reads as TGTGCCAGCAGTTTTCATGGGACAGGGGGAAATGAAAAACTGTTTTTT. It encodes CASSFHGTGGNEKLFF.